Below, 17 T cell receptor beta chains from the same sample are listed, as sequenced in a study of cytomegalovirus exposure and HLA in healthy donors. PCR primers comprised 60 Vbeta and 13 Jbeta primers. This table comes from immunoSEQ multiplex PCR, and its TCRdb copy is limited to in-frame clones, with some not included. This repertoire shows 85,000 to 100,000 clones, 79% found once; its top ten account for under 4%. The sequencing input was PBMCs. The receptors shown here come from a male donor in good health and CMV-seropositive.

The chain is built from TRBV5-1 and TRBJ2-5, with 9 bases fitting TRBD1. This CDR3 has 15 amino acids. The V segment lost 0 bases and the J segment 5 bases; nucleotides outside the gene matches: 5. Germline CDR1 reads SGHRS; CDR2 reads YFSETQ. CDR3 region: CASSLAGTGPETQYF. The DNA of the CDR3 is TGCGCCAGCAGCTTGGCGGGGACAGGGCCCGAGACCCAGTACTTC.

The genes are TRBV2 and TRBJ2-1, with TRBD2 matching over 7 bases. The germline V gene encodes CDR1 SNHLY and CDR2 FYNNEI. This CDR3 has 13 residues. Trimming took 5 bases from V and 2 from J; bases not matched to a gene: 0. The CDR3 is CASSSGAYNEQFF. In nucleotides, the CDR3 is TGTGCCAGCAGTAGCGGGGCCTACAATGAGCAGTTCTTC. Filled out from reference TRBV2 and TRBJ2-1, the complete variable domain reads EPEVTQTPSHQVTQMGQEVILRCVPISNHLYFYWYRQILGQKVEFLVSFYNNEISEKSEIFDDQFSVERPDGSNFTLKIRSTKLEDSAMYFCASSSGAYNEQFFGPGTRLTVL.

V is TRBV27 and J is TRBJ2-3; the D is unclear. CDR1 is MNHEY, CDR2 SMNVEV, per germline (reference sequence). V shed 2 bases and J shed 5 bases, with 8 bases lying between them. This CDR3 comprises 13 residues. The CDR3 spells CASSLRYRDTQYF. The CDR3, as DNA: TGTGCCAGCAGTTTAAGGTACAGAGATACGCAGTATTTT.

This rearrangement joins TRBV6-4 to TRBJ2-3; perhaps TRBD1 as D (6 bases). The CDR3 covers 14 residues. In germline, CDR1 is MRHNA, CDR2 SNTAGT. With 2 bases removed from V and 4 bases from J, the gap between germline ends came to 10 bases. In DNA form, the CDR3 reads TGTGCCAGCAGTGACCAGGGGAGACCAGATACGCAGTATTTT. It codes for CASSDQGRPDTQYF.

V gene TRBV18 combines with J gene TRBJ2-5; D call uncertain. Trimming removed 2 bases at V and 5 bases at J, with 9 bases between. CDR1 KGHSH and CDR2 LQKENI come from the germline V gene. The CDR3 consists of 13 residues. Here the CDR3 DNA reads TGTGCCAGCTCACCATCGAAACTGGAGACCCAGTACTTC. This sequence encodes CASSPSKLETQYF.

The chain recombines TRBV30 with TRBJ1-1; D is uncertain. Per germline, CDR1 GTSNPN and CDR2 SVGIG (reference sequence). V lost 5 bases and J lost 6, with 10 bases in between. The CDR3 is 11 amino acids. The CDR3 sequence: CAWATYAEAFF. Written as DNA, the CDR3 is TGTGCCTGGGCTACTTATGCTGAAGCTTTCTTT. Together with reference TRBV30 and TRBJ1-1, the CDR3 gives the full variable domain: SQTIHQWPATLVQPVGSPLSLECTVEGTSNPNLYWYRQAAGRGLQLLFYSVGIGQISSEVPQNLSASRPQDRQFILSSKKLLLSDSGFYLCAWATYAEAFFGQGTRLTVV.

The chain combines TRBV5-1 with TRBJ2-7; TRBD1 matches 7 bases. CDR3 length: 15 amino acids. The J segment lost 1 base and the V segment lost 4 bases, leaving 8 bases of the junction unmatched. Germline CDR1 and CDR2: SGHRS and YFSETQ. The CDR3 region has the DNA TGCGCCAGCAGCCCTACCGGGACAGCTTCCTACGAGCAGTACTTC. Residues: CASSPTGTASYEQYF.

This clone showed up just a few times. The chain joins TRBV7-2 to TRBJ1-4, with TRBD1 as a possible D gene (6 bases). CDR3 length: 15 residues. Between the trimmed V and J ends, which lost 1 base and 4 bases, there was a span of 10 bases. Germline lookup yields CDR1 SGHTA and CDR2 FQGNSA. The CDR3 reads CASSLVQGNNEKLFF. The DNA of the CDR3 is TGTGCCAGCAGCTTAGTACAGGGTAATAATGAAAAACTGTTTTTT.

This CDR3 is CASRPGQGTYGYTF. The CDR3 DNA sequence: TGTGCCAGCAGGCCCGGACAGGGAACCTATGGCTACACCTTC. The chain links TRBV9 to TRBJ1-2, with 8 bases lining up with TRBD1. The CDR3 is made up of 14 amino acids. Germline CDR1 SGDLS, CDR2 YYNGEE. V shed 5 bases and J 4 bases; nucleotides not matched to a gene: 7.

This chain joins TRBV7-9 and TRBJ1-2; the match to TRBD1 covers 11 bases. Unmatched junction bases numbered 5, after V lost 1 base and J lost 4 bases. Looked up from germline, CDR1 is SEHNR and CDR2 is FQNEAQ (reference sequence). This CDR3 is 16 amino acids long. The CDR3 sequence is CASSLGDRGGIYGYTF. CDR3 DNA sequence: TGTGCCAGCAGCTTAGGGGACAGGGGGGGAATCTATGGCTACACCTTC.

The V call is TRBV29-1, the J call TRBJ2-7; 8 bases are shared with TRBD1. With V trimmed by 4 bases and J by 4 bases, 6 bases remained unmatched. From germline, CDR1 is SQVTM and CDR2 ANQGSEA. CDR3 size: 13 residues. CDR3: CSVVGTGEYEQYF. In nucleotides, the CDR3 is TGCAGCGTTGTAGGGACAGGAGAATACGAGCAGTACTTC.

This chain links TRBV19 with TRBJ2-3; 7 bases match TRBD2. CDR3 length: 15 residues. The germline V gene has CDR1 LNHDA and CDR2 SQIVND (reference sequence). The ends lost 1 base at V and 6 bases at J; junction bases unmatched: 7. The CDR3 nucleotides read TGTGCCAGTAGTATAGCCCGGGGGGTCACGGATACGCAGTATTTT. Its protein product is CASSIARGVTDTQYF.

The genes are TRBV7-2 and TRBJ1-1; 7 bases agree with TRBD1. Per germline, CDR1 SGHTA and CDR2 FQGNSA. Trimming took 5 bases from V and 2 from J; bases not matched to a gene: 8. This CDR3 spans 15 amino acids. The CDR3 DNA is TGTGCCAGCAGCGTGTACAGGGGTTTCAACACTGAAGCTTTCTTT. This translates into CASSVYRGFNTEAFF.

V usage is TRBV5-1 and J usage is TRBJ1-1; TRBD1 agrees at 7 bases. Germline CDR1 reads SGHRS; CDR2 reads YFSETQ. The CDR3 covers 14 residues. V was clipped by 4 bases and J by 4 bases; unmatched bases: 7. This CDR3 reads CASSGDSISTEAFF. The CDR3 DNA follows: TGCGCCAGCAGCGGGGACAGCATTTCCACTGAAGCTTTCTTT. The full variable domain, its missing parts supplied by reference TRBV5-1 and TRBJ1-1, is KAGVTQTPRYLIKTRGQQVTLSCSPISGHRSVSWYQQTPGQGLQFLFEYFSETQRNKGNFPGRFSGRQFSNSRSEMNVSTLELGDSALYLCASSGDSISTEAFFGQGTRLTVV.

The chain has TRBV5-5 and TRBJ1-1, with 7 bases lining up with TRBD1. The V and J ends lost 3 bases and 5 bases, in that order; junction bases with no gene match: 10. The germline CDR1 and CDR2 sequences are SGHKS and YYEKEE (reference sequence). CDR3 size: 15 residues. The CDR3 DNA sequence: TGTGCCAGCAGCTCGGCCCCAGGGGGTGGGACTGAAGCTTTCTTT. Protein sequence: CASSSAPGGGTEAFF.

The rearrangement joins TRBV12-5 to TRBJ1-6, with D unresolved. The V gene lost 7 bases and the J gene lost 2 bases, with 12 bases spanning the gap. Germline values: CDR1 LGHNT, CDR2 FRNRAP. The CDR3 loop spans 15 amino acids. CDR3 coding DNA: TGTGCTAGTGCCCTTACAGCTACCTATAATTCACCCCTCCACTTT. Translating it yields CASALTATYNSPLHF.

The chain recombines TRBV4-2 with TRBJ1-1, with a weak D call TRBD1 (5 bases). V was shortened by 1 base and J by 10 bases, with 16 bases between the two germline ends. This CDR3 comprises 14 residues. Germline V gives CDR1 LGHNA, CDR2 YNFKEQ. The CDR3 sequence is CASSQVGEVGTAFF. DNA of the CDR3: TGTGCCAGCAGCCAAGTTGGGGAGGTCGGGACAGCTTTCTTT.